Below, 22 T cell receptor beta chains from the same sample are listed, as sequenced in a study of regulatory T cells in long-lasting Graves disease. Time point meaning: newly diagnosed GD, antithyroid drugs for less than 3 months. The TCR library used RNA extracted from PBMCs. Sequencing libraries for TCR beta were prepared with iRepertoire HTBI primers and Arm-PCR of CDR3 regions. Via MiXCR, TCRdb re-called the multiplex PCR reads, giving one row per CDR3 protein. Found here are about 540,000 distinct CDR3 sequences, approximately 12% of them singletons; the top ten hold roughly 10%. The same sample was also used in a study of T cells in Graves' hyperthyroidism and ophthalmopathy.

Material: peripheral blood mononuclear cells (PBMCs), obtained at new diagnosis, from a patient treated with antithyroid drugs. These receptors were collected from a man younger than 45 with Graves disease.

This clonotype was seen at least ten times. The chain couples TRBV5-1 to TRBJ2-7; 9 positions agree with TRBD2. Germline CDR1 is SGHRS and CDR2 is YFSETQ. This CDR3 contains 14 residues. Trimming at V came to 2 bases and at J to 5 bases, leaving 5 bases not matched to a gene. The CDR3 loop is CASSLLLAGNEQYF. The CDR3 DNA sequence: TGCGCCAGCAGCTTACTCCTAGCGGGAAACGAGCAGTACTTC.

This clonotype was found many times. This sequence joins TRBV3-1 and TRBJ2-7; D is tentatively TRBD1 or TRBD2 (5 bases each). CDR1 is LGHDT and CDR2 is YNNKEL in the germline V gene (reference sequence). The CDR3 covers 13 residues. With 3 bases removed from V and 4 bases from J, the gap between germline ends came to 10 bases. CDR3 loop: CASSHLGGYEQYF. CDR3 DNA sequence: TGTGCCAGCAGCCACCTTGGGGGATACGAGCAGTACTTC.

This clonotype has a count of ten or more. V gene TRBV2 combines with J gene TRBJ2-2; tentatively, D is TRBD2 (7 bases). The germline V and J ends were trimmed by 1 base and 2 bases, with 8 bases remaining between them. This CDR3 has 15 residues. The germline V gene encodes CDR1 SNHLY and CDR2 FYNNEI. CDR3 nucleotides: TGTGCCAGCAGTGAAGGCGGGGGCAACACCGGGGAGCTGTTTTTT. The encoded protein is CASSEGGGNTGELFF.

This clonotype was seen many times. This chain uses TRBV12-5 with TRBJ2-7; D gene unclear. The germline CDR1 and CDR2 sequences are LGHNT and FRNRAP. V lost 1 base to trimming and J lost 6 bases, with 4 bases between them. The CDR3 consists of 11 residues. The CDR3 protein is CASGLGGEQYF. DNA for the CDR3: TGTGCTAGTGGTTTGGGCGGCGAGCAGTACTTC.

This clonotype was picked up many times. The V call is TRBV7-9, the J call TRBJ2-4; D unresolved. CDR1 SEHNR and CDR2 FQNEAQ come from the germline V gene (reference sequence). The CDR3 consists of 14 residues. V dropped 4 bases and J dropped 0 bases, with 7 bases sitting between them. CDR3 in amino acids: CASSSGLAKNIQYF. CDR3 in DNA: TGTGCCAGCAGCTCAGGTCTAGCCAAAAACATTCAGTACTTC.

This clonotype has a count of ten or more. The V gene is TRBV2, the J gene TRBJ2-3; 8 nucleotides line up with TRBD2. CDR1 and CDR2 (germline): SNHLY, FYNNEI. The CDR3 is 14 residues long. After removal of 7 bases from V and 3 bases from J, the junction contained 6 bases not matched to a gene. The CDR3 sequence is CASTPTSVTDTQYF. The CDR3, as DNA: TGTGCCAGCACCCCGACTAGCGTGACAGATACGCAGTATTTT.

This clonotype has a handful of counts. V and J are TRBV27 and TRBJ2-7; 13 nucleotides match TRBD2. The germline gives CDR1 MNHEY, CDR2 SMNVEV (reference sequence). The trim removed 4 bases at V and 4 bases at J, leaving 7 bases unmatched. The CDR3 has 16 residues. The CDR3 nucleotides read TGTGCCAGCAGTTCCACTAGCGGGAGGGCAGCGTACGAGCAGTACTTC. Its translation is CASSSTSGRAAYEQYF.

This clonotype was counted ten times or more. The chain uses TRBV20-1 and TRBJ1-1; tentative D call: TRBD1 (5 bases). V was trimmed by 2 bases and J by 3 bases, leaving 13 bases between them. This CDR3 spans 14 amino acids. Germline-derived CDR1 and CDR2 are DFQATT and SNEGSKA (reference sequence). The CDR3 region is CSARRGGGDTEAFF. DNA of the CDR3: TGCAGTGCTAGAAGGGGAGGAGGGGACACTGAAGCTTTCTTT.

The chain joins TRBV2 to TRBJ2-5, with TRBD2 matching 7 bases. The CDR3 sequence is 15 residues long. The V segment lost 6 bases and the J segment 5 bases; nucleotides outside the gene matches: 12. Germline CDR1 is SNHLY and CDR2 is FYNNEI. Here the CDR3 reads CASSQSPGGGETQYF. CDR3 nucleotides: TGTGCCAGCAGCCAGTCCCCGGGAGGCGGGGAGACCCAGTACTTC.

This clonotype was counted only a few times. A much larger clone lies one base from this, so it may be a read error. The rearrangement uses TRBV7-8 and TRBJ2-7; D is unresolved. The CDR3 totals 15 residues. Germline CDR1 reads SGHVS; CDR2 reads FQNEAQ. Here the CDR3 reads CDSSLGPDPGYEQYF. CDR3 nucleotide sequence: TGTGACAGCAGCTTAGGGCCGGATCCGGGCTACGAGCAGTACTTC.

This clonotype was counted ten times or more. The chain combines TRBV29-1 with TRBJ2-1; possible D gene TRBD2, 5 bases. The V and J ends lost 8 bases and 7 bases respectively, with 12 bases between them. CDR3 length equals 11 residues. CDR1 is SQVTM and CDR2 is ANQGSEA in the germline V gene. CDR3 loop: CSFGVTNEQFF. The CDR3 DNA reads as TGCAGCTTCGGGGTAACAAATGAGCAGTTCTTC.

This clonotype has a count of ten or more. CDR3: CASSLLPGHTEDEQYF. In nucleotides, the CDR3 is TGTGCCAGCAGCTTACTACCTGGGCACACAGAGGACGAGCAGTACTTC. The chain links TRBV11-2 to TRBJ2-7; D unresolved. CDR3 length equals 16 residues. V was clipped by 2 bases and J by 5 bases, with 19 bases between them. Germline loops: CDR1 SGHAT, CDR2 FQNNGV.

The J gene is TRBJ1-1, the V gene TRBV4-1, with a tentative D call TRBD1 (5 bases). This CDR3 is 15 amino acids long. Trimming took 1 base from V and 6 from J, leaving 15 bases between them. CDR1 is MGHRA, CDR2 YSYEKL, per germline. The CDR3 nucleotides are TGCGCCAGCAGCCAAGTTGGTTCAGGGAGCGCTGAAGCTTTCTTT. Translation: CASSQVGSGSAEAFF.

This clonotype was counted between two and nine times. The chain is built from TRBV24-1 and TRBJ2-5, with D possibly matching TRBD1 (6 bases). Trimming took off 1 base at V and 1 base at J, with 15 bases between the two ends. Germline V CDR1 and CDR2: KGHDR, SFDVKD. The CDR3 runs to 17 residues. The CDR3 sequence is CATSDLAPRGSQETQYF. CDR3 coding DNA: TGTGCCACCAGTGATTTAGCTCCCAGGGGATCCCAAGAGACCCAGTACTTC.

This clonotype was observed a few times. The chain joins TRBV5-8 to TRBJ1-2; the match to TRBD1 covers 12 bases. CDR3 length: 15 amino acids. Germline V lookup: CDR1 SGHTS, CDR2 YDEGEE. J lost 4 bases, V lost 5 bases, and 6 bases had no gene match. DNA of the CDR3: TGTGCCAGCAGTTCCGGGACAGGGGGCTTCTATGGCTACACCTTC. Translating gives CASSSGTGGFYGYTF.

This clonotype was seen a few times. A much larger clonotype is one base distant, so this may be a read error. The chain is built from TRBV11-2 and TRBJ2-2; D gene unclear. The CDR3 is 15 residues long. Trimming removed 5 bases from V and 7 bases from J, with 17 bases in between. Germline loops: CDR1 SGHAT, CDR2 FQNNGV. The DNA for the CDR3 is TGTGCCAGCAGCCAGGAAGGGTCAGGCATCGGGGAGCTGTTTTTT. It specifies CASSQEGSGIGELFF. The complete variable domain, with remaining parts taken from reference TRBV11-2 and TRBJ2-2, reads EAGVAQSPRYKIIEKRQSVAFWCNPISGHATLYWYQQILGQGPKLLIQFQNNGVVDDSQLPKDRFSAERLKGVDSTLKIQPAKLEDSAVYLCASSQEGSGIGELFFGEGSRLTVL.

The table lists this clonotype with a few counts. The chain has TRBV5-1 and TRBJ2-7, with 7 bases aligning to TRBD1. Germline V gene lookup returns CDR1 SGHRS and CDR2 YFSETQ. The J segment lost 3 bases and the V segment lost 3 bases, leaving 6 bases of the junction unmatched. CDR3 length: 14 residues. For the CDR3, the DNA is TGCGCCAGCAGCTGGCCGGGACAGTACTACGAGCAGTACTTC. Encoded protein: CASSWPGQYYEQYF.

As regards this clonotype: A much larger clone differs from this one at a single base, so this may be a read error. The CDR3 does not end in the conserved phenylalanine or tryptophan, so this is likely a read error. CDR3 DNA: TGCAGCGTTGAAGCGGGAGTCGTGACAGATACGCAGTATTCT. This gives the protein CSVEAGVVTDTQYS. The gene calls are TRBV29-1 and TRBJ2-3; D might be TRBD2 (6 bases). CDR1 and CDR2 (germline): SQVTM, ANQGSEA. The length of the CDR3 is 14 residues. V lost 1 base and J 3 bases, leaving 11 bases between the germline ends.

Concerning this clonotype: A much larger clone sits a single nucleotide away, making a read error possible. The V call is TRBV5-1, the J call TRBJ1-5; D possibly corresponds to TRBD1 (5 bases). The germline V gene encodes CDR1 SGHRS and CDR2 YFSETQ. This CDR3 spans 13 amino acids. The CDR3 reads CASSFQGDQSQHF. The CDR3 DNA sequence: TGCGCCAGCAGCTTCCAGGGTGATCAGTCCCAGCATTTT. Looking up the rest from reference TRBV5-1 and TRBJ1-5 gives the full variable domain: KAGVTQTPRYLIKTRGQQVTLSCSPISGHRSVSWYQQTPGQGLQFLFEYFSETQRNKGNFPGRFSGRQFSNSRSEMNVSTLELGDSALYLCASSFQGDQSQHFGDGTRLSIL.

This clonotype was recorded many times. The CDR3 protein is CSGLAGSTDTQYF. The CDR3 nucleotides read TGCAGCGGCTTAGCGGGGTCCACAGATACGCAGTATTTT. V is TRBV29-1 and J is TRBJ2-3, with 8 nucleotides matching TRBD2. The CDR3 has 13 amino acids. V lost 7 bases, J lost 2 bases, and 5 bases stayed unmatched. The germline CDR1 and CDR2 sequences are SQVTM and ANQGSEA.

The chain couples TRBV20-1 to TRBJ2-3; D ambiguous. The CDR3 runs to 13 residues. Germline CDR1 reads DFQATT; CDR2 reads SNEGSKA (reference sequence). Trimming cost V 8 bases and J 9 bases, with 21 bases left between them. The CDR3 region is CSFSQTPPGTQYF. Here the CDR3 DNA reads TGCAGTTTTTCTCAGACTCCACCCGGAACGCAGTATTTT.

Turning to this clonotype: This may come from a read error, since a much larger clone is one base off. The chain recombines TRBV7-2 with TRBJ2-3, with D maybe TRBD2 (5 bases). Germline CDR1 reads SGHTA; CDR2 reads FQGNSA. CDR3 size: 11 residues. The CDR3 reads CASSFLGERYF. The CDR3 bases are TGTGCCAGCAGCTTCCTTGGCGAGCGGTACTTC.